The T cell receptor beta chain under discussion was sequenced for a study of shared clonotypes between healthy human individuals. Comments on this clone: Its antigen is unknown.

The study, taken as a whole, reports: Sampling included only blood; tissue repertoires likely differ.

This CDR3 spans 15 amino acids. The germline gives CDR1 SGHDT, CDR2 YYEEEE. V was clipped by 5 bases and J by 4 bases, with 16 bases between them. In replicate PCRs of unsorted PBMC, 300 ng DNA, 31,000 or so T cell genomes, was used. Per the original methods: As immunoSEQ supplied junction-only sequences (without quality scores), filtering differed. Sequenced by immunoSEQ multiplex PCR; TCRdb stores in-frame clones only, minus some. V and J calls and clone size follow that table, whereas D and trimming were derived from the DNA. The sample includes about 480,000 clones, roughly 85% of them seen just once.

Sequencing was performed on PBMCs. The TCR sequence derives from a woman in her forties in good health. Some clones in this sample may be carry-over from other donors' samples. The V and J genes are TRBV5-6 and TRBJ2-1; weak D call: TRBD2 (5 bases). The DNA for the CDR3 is TGTGCCAGCAGTCAACTAGTCTACGGGTACAATGAGCAGTTCTTC. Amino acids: CASSQLVYGYNEQFF.